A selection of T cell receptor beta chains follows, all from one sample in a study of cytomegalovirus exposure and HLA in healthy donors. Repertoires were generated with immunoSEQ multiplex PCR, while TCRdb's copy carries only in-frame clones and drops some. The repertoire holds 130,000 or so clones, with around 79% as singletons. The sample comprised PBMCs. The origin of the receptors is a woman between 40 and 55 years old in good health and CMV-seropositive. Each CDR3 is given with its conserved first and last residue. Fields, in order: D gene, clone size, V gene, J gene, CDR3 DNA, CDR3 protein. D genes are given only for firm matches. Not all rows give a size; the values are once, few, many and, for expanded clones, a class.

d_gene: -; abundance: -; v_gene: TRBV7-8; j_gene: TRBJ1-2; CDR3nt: TGTGCCAGCAGCGTTGGACAGCACTATGGCTACACCTTC; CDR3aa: CASSVGQHYGYTF
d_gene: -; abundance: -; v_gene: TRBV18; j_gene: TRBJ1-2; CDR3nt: TGTGCCAGCTCACCATCCCCCGACAGCTATGGCTACACCTTC; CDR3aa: CASSPSPDSYGYTF
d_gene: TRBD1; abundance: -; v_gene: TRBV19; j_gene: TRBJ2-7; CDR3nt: TGTGCCAGTAGTATAGGGACAGGGAGGCTCGAGCAGTACTTC; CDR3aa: CASSIGTGRLEQYF
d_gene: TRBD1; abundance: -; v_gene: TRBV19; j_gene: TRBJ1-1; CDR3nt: TGTGCCAGTGTGGACAGGGGTCTGTTTCGCTCATCGAACACTGAAGCTTTCTTT; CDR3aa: CASVDRGLFRSSNTEAFF
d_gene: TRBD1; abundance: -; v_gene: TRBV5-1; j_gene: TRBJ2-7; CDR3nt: TGCGCCAGCAGCTTGGTTAAGAGGCAGGGGGCCTCCTACGAGCAGTACTTC; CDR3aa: CASSLVKRQGASYEQYF
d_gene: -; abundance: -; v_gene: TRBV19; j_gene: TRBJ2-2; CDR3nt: TGTGCCACCCAACGCCCTGGGAGTGAGCCCGCCGGGGAGCTGTTTTTT; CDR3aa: CATQRPGSEPAGELFF
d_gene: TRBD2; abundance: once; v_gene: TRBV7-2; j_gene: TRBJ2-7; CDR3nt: TGTGCCAGCAGCCTAGCGGCGGGTCTCTCCTACGAGCAGTACTTC; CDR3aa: CASSLAAGLSYEQYF
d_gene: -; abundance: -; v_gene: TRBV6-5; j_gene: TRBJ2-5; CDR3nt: TGTGCCAGCAGTTACTCGCGTCTTAGAGAGACCCAGTACTTC; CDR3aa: CASSYSRLRETQYF
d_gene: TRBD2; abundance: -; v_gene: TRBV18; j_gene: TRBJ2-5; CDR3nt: TGTGCCAGCTCGAATAGCGGGAGTAATGAGGAGACCCAGTACTTC; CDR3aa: CASSNSGSNEETQYF
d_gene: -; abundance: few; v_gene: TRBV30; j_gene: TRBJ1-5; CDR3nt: TGTGCCTGGAGTGTACAGGGTCCCAATCAGCCCCAGCATTTT; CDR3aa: CAWSVQGPNQPQHF
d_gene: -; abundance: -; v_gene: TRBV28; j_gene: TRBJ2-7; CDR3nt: TGTGCCAGCAGCGGTTGGAGGGACAGCGAGCAGTACTTC; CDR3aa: CASSGWRDSEQYF
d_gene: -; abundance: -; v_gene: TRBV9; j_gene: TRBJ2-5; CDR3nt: TGTGCCAGCAGCAACCGTGTGGCGGGGCTCCAAGAGACCCAGTACTTC; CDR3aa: CASSNRVAGLQETQYF
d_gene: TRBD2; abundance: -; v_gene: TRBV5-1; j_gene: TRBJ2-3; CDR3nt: TGCGCCAGCAGCTGGGGGGGGTTCACGACAGATACGCAGTATTTT; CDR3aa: CASSWGGFTTDTQYF
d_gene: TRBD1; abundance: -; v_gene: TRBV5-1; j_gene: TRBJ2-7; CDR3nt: TGCGCCAGCAGCTTCGGGACAGGGGGCATCTACGAGCAGTACTTC; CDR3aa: CASSFGTGGIYEQYF
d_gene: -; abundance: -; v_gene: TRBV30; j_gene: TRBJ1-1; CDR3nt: TGTGCCTGGGCCCCCGGACACCTCATGAACACTGAAGCTTTCTTT; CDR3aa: CAWAPGHLMNTEAFF
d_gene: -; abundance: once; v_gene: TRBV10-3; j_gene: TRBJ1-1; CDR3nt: TGTGCCATCAGCAGCGGGGTGAACACTGAAGCTTTCTTT; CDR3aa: CAISSGVNTEAFF
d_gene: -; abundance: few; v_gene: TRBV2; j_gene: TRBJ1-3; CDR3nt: TGTGCCAGCAGTACACAGGGATCTGGAAACACCATATATTTT; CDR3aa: CASSTQGSGNTIYF
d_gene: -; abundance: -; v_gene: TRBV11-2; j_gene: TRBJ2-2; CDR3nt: TGTGCCAGCAGCTTAGACCGCGTAAGAAGTACCGGGGAGCTGTTTTTT; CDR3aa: CASSLDRVRSTGELFF
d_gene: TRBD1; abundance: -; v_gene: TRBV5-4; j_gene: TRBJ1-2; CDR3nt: TGTGCCAGCAGTACAAACAGGGGGTCGGGGGGCTACACCTTC; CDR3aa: CASSTNRGSGGYTF
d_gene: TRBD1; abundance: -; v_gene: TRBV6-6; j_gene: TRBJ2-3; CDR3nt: TGTGCCAGCAGTTACTCCGTTGACAGGGCAGATACGCAGTATTTT; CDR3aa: CASSYSVDRADTQYF